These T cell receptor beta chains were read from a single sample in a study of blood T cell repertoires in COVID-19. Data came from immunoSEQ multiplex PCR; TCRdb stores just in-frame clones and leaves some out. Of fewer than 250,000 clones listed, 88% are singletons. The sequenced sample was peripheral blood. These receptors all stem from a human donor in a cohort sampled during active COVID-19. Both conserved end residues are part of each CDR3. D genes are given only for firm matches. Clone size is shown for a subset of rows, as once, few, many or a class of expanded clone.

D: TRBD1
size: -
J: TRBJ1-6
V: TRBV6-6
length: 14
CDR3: CASSLGQSNSPLHF
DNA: TGTGCCAGCAGCCTGGGACAGTCGAATTCACCCCTCCACTTT

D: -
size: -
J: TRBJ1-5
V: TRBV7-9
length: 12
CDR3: CASSLVGQPQHF
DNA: TGTGCCAGCAGCTTAGTCGGGCAGCCCCAGCATTTT

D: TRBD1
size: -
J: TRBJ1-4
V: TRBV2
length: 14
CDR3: CASRYRGHNEKLFF
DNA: TGTGCCAGCAGATACAGGGGACATAATGAAAAACTGTTTTTT

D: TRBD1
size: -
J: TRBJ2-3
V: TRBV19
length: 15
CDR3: CASSPRDSSTDTQYF
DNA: TGTGCCAGTAGTCCACGGGACAGCAGCACAGATACGCAGTATTTT

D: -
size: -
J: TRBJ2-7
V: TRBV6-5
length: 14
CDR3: CASSSVRGRAEQYF
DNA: TGTGCCAGCAGTTCGGTCAGGGGTCGGGCCGAGCAGTACTTC

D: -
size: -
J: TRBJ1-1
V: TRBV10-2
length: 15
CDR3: CASSDPHQGNTEAFF
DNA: TGCGCCAGCAGTGATCCCCACCAGGGGAACACTGAAGCTTTCTTT

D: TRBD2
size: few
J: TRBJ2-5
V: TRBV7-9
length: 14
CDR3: CASSLAGGPQTQYF
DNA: TGTGCCAGCAGCTTAGCGGGAGGGCCTCAGACCCAGTACTTC

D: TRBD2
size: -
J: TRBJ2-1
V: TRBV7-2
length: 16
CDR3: CASRPSGTSGFNEQFF
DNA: TGTGCCAGCAGGCCTTCCGGGACTAGCGGGTTCAATGAGCAGTTCTTC

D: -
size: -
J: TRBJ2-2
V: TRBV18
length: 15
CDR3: CASSPRQGDAGELFF
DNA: TGTGCCAGCTCACCCCGCCAGGGTGACGCCGGGGAGCTGTTTTTT

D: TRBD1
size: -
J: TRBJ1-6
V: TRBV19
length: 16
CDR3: CASSALPGQGGSPLHF
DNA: TGTGCCAGTAGTGCGCTCCCGGGACAGGGTGGTTCACCCCTCCACTTT

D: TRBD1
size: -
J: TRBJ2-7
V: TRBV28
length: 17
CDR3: CASSQIPGTGATYEQYF
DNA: TGTGCCAGCAGCCAAATCCCGGGGACAGGAGCGACCTACGAGCAGTACTTC

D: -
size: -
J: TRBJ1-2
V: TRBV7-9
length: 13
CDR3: CASSLDGALGYTF
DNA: TGTGCCAGCAGCTTAGATGGGGCCCTTGGCTACACCTTC

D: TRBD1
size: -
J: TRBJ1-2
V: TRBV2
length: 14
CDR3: CASSETDRGNGYTF
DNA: TGTGCCAGCAGTGAAACGGACAGGGGGAATGGCTACACCTTC

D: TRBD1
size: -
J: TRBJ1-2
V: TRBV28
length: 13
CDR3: CASRFEGALGYTF
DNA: TGTGCCAGCCGATTCGAGGGGGCTCTTGGCTACACCTTC

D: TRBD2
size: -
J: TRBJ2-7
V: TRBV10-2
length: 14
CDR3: CASRLLAEAYEQYF
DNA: TGCGCCAGCAGACTACTAGCGGAAGCCTACGAGCAGTACTTC

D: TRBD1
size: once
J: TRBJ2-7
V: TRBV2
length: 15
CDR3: CASVVETGISYEQYF
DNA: TGTGCCAGCGTAGTTGAGACAGGGATATCCTACGAGCAGTACTTC

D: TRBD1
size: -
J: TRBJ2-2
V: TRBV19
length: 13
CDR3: CASSTTGGGELFF
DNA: TGTGCCAGTAGTACCACAGGGGGCGGGGAGCTGTTTTTT

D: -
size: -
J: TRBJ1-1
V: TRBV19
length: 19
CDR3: CASSIGTPAGRWMNTEAFF
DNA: TGTGCCAGTAGTATTGGGACTCCGGCGGGACGGTGGATGAACACTGAAGCTTTCTTT

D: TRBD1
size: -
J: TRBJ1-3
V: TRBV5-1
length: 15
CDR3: CASSEGQISGNTIYF
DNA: TGCGCCAGCAGCGAGGGACAGATCTCTGGAAACACCATATATTTT

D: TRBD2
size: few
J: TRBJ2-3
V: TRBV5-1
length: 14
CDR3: CASRLAGVRDTQYF
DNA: TGCGCCAGCAGACTAGCGGGAGTGAGGGATACGCAGTATTTT

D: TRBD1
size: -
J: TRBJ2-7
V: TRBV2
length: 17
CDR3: CASSEVVPGQRYYEQYF
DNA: TGTGCCAGCAGTGAAGTGGTCCCGGGACAGAGATACTACGAGCAGTACTTC

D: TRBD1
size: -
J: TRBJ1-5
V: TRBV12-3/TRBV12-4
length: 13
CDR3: CASSTGRGQPQHF
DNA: TGTGCCAGCTCGACAGGGAGAGGTCAGCCCCAGCATTTT